This T cell receptor beta chain was documented in a study of cytotoxic CD8 clonotypes in ibrutinib-treated CLL. Clones were sequenced by immunoSEQ multiplex PCR, and TCRdb holds only the in-frame ones, with some missing. The sample comprises more than 200,000 clones, roughly 70% of which are singletons, and roughly 14% rests with the top ten. This CDR3 is built from 16 residues. Germline CDR1 SQVTM, CDR2 ANQGSEA. V lost 0 bases and J 0 bases, leaving 14 bases between the germline ends. The chain links TRBV29-1 to TRBJ1-2; possibly TRBD1 for D (6 bases). The clonotype comes from a human donor with chronic lymphocytic leukemia. The material sequenced was PBMCs, taken after 24 months of ibrutinib treatment. CDR3 DNA sequence: TGCAGCGTTGAAGAGTGGACAGCCCTAGCTAACTATGGCTACACCTTC. Protein sequence: CSVEEWTALANYGYTF.